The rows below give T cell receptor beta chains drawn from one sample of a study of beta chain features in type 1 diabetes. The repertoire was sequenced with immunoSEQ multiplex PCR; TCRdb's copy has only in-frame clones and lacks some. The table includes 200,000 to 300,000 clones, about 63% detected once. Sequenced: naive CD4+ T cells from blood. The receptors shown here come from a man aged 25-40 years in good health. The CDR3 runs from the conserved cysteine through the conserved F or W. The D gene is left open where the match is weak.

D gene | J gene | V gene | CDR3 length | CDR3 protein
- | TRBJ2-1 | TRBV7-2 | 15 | CASSSPTFAYNEQFF
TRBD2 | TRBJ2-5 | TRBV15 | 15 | CATSRLAGGQETQYF
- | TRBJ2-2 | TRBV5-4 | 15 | CASSPRTDVTGELFF
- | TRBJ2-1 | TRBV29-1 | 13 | CSVVRTTYNEQFF
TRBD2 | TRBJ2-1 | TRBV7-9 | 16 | CASSEISGETYNEQFF
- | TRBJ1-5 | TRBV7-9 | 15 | CASSTGPSSNQPQHF
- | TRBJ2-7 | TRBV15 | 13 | CATSIGTVGEQYF
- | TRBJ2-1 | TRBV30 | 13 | CAWSPSVYNEQFF
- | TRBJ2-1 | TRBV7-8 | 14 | CASSLEIQRKGQFF
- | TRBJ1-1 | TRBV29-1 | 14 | CSVAYRDPNTEAFF
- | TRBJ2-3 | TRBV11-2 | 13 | CASRETSGYTQYF
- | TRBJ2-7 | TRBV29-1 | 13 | CSVGVRAAREQYF
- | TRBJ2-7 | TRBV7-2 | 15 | CASQLEGTVSYEQYF
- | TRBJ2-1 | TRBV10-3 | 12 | CAIRGLYNEQFF
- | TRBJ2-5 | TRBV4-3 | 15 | CASSQLSGRGETQYF
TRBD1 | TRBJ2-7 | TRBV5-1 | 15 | CASSASGTGYYEQYF
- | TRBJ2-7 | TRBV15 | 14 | CATSRDRGSYEQYF